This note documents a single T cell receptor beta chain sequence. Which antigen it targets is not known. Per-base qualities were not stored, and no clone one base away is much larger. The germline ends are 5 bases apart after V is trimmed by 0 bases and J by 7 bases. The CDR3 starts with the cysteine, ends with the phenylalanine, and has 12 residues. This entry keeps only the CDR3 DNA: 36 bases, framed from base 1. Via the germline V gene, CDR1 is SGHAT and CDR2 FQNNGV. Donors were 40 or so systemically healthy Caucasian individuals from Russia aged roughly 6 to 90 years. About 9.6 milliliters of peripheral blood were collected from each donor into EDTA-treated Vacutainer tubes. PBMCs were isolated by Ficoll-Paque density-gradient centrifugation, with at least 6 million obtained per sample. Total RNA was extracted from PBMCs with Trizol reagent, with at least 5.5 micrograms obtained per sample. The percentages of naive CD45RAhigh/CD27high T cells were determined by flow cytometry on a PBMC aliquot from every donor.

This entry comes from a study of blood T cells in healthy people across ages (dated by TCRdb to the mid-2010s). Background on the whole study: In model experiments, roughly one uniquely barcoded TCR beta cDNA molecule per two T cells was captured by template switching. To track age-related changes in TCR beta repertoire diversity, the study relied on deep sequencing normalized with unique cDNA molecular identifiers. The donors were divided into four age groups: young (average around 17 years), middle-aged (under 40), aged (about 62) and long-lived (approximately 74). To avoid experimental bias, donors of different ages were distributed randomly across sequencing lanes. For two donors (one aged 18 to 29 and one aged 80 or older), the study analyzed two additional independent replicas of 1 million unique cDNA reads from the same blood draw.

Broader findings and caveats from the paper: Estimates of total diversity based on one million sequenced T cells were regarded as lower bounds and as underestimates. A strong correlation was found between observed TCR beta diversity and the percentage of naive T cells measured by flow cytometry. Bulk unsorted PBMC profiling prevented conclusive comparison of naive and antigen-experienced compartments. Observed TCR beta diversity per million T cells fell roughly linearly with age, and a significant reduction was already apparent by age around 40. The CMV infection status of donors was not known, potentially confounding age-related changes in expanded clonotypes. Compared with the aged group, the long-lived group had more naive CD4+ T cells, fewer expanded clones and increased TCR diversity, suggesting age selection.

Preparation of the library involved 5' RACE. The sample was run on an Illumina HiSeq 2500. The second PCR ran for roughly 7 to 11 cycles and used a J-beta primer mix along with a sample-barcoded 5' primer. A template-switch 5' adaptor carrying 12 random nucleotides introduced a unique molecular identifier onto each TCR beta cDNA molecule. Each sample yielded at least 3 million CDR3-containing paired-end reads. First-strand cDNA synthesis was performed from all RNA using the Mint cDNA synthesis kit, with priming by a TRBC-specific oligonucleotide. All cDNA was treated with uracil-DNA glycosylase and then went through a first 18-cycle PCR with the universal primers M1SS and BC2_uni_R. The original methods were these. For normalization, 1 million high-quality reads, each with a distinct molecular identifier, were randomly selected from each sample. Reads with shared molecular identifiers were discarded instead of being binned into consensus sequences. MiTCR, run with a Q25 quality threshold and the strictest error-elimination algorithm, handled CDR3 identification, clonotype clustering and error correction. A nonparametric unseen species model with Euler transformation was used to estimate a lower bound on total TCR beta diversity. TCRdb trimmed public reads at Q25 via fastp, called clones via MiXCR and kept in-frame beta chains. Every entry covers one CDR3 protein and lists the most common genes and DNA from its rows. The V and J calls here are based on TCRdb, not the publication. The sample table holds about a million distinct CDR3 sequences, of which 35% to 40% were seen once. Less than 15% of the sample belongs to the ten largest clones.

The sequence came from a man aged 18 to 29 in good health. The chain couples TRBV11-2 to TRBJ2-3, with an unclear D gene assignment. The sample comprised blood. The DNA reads TGTGCCAGCAGCTTAGAACAACATACGCAGTATTTT. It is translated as CASSLEQHTQYF.